This paragraph covers one T cell receptor (beta chain) sequence. No antigen is known for it. The sample is drawn from a study of shared clonotypes between healthy human individuals. Naive CD4+ cells were CD45RA-selected; the remaining cells were memory. Study-wide results and caveats: Clonotypes shared by all four sorted-subset donors had higher generation probabilities than non-shared clonotypes. Naive subsets usually exceeded memory subsets in estimated richness. Sharing across four donors was seen in 4% to 5% of naive CD4 clonotypes.

Between the trimmed V and J ends, which lost 2 bases and 2 bases, there was a span of 13 bases. Per the germline V gene, CDR1 is SGHRS and CDR2 is YFSETQ. The CDR3 loop spans 16 amino acids. TCRdb's table, derived via immunoSEQ multiplex PCR, lists solely in-frame clones and lacks some. This sample yields around 1.6 million clones, of which 95% to 99% are seen a single time; about 0.42% belongs to the top ten. The rearrangement joins TRBV5-1 to TRBJ2-2; D perhaps matches TRBD2 (6 bases). The sequence was collected from a man between 25 and 39 years old in good health. The sample consisted of naive CD4+ T cells sorted from blood. Noted subset: CD45RA+ positively selected. CDR3 sequence (DNA): TGCGCCAGCAGCTTACCGGGACTGGGCAACACCGGGGAGCTGTTTTTT. This encodes CASSLPGLGNTGELFF.